Each of the 27 T cell receptor beta chains below was sequenced from the same sample in a study of T cell changes during pregnancy in multiple sclerosis. Sequencing used immunoSEQ multiplex PCR; TCRdb keeps in-frame clones, though not all of them. Of more than 70,000 clones listed, 91% are singletons. Sequenced material: peripheral blood, taken before pregnancy. These TCRs come from a female donor with multiple sclerosis, enrolled in a pregnancy study.

The chain joins TRBV15 to TRBJ2-7, with D possibly matching TRBD1 (6 bases). CDR3 length: 15 amino acids. Trimming removed 4 bases at V and 5 bases at J, with 18 bases between. Germline V gene sequence: CDR1 LNHNV, CDR2 YYDKDF (reference sequence). The DNA of the CDR3 is TGTGCCACCAGCATTTCCGGGACAAGAGTGGACGAGCAGTACTTC. Translating it yields CATSISGTRVDEQYF.

CDR3 residues: CASSSGFTEAFF. The CDR3 DNA sequence: TGTGCCAGCAGTTCAGGGTTCACTGAAGCTTTCTTT. The chain joins TRBV5-6 to TRBJ1-1; perhaps TRBD1 as D (5 bases). The CDR3 sequence is 12 residues long. Germline-derived CDR1 and CDR2 are SGHDT and YYEEEE. V was shortened by 5 bases and J by 4 bases, with 9 bases between the two germline ends.

The chain carries TRBV28 and TRBJ1-5; D might be TRBD1 (5 bases). Germline assignment: CDR1 MDHEN and CDR2 SYDVKM. Trimming removed 3 bases at V and 4 bases at J, with 16 bases between. The CDR3 contains 16 residues. This CDR3 is CASSFMEGALNQPQHF. The CDR3 coding sequence is TGTGCCAGCAGTTTTATGGAAGGGGCCCTTAATCAGCCCCAGCATTTT.

The rearrangement links TRBV27 to TRBJ2-1; 10 nucleotides match TRBD1. V trimming: 5 bases; J trimming: 4 bases; junction bases outside the gene matches: 5. The CDR3 runs 15 residues. Germline-derived CDR1 and CDR2 are MNHEY and SMNVEV (reference sequence). The CDR3 sequence is CASSIDRGRYNEQFF. The CDR3 DNA sequence: TGTGCCAGCAGTATCGACAGGGGGCGGTACAATGAGCAGTTCTTC.

The chain links TRBV13 to TRBJ2-3, with D maybe TRBD1 (5 bases). The CDR3 length is 13 residues. V shed 5 bases and J shed 2 bases, with 8 bases lying between them. CDR1 PRHDT and CDR2 FYEKMQ come from the germline V gene (reference sequence). Written as DNA, the CDR3 is TGTGCCAGCAGCCAGACAGTCACAGATACGCAGTATTTT. It is translated as CASSQTVTDTQYF.

This chain links TRBV27 with TRBJ1-2, with 10 bases lining up with TRBD1. This CDR3 has 15 residues. The germline V gene has CDR1 MNHEY and CDR2 SMNVEV (reference sequence). V dropped 6 bases and J dropped 4; count of bases not matched to a gene: 8. DNA of the CDR3: TGTGCCAGCAGCCTCCGGTGGACAGGGGGCTATGGCTACACCTTC. Translation: CASSLRWTGGYGYTF.

The chain links TRBV4-3 to TRBJ1-1; D gene uncertain. The CDR3 runs to 15 residues. Germline V gene lookup returns CDR1 LGHNA and CDR2 YSLEER. Trimming removed 0 bases at V and 1 base at J, with 9 bases between. CDR3 amino acids: CASSQDGRKNTEAFF. DNA for the CDR3: TGCGCCAGCAGCCAAGATGGCAGAAAGAACACTGAAGCTTTCTTT.

CDR3 in DNA: TGTGCCAGCAGCTCTAGGTCAGAGGATACGCAGTATTTT. This sequence encodes CASSSRSEDTQYF. V and J are TRBV7-9 and TRBJ2-3; no clear D gene. The CDR3 contains 13 residues. Germline V gene lookup returns CDR1 SEHNR and CDR2 FQNEAQ (reference sequence). V shed 4 bases and J shed 6 bases, with 11 bases lying between them.

The V call is TRBV5-8, the J call TRBJ1-1, with TRBD1 matching 8 bases. V trimming: 4 bases; J trimming: 0 bases; junction bases outside the gene matches: 5. This CDR3 has 15 amino acids. The germline gives CDR1 SGHTS, CDR2 YDEGEE. The CDR3 DNA reads TGTGCCAGCAGCCACGGACAGGGAATGAACACTGAAGCTTTCTTT. Translating gives CASSHGQGMNTEAFF. Full variable domain (remainder filled in from reference TRBV5-8 and TRBJ1-1): EAGVTQSPTHLIKTRGQQATLRCSPISGHTSVYWYQQALGLGLQFLLWYDEGEERNRGNFPPRFSGRQFPNYSSELNVNALELEDSALYLCASSHGQGMNTEAFFGQGTRLTVV.

This chain uses TRBV11-2 with TRBJ2-7, with 9 bases that match TRBD1. This CDR3 comprises 13 residues. Germline V gene lookup returns CDR1 SGHAT and CDR2 FQNNGV. Trimming at V came to 2 bases and at J to 12 bases, leaving 8 bases not matched to a gene. CDR3: CASSLNGQGSSYF. The CDR3 coding sequence is TGTGCCAGCAGCTTAAACGGACAGGGGTCGTCGTACTTC.

About this clone itself: Here the CDR3 omits its conserved ending phenylalanine or tryptophan, so a read error is the likely source. No DNA is shown, since the ends of the CDR3 on it are uncertain; the CDR3 is the one TCRdb lists. The V and J genes are TRBV7-9 and TRBJ2-7; TRBD1 reflects the table's D call only, with no check against the DNA. CDR1 is SEHNR, CDR2 FQNEAQ, per germline (reference sequence). The CDR3 is made up of 12 amino acids, end residues included. The CDR3 loop reads CASSSTGTGFRM.

Note on this clone: A junction end diverges from the germline sequence, so it may reflect a read error. The same CDR3 arises from other DNA sequences in this sample as well. The chain recombines TRBV2 with TRBJ1-2; perhaps TRBD1 as D (6 bases). The CDR3 has 13 residues. CDR1 is SNHLY, CDR2 FYNNEI, per germline. The CDR3 spells CASSEDRNYGYTF. As DNA, the CDR3 is TGTGCCAGCAGCGAAGACAGGAACTATGGCTACACCTTC.

This sequence joins TRBV25-1 and TRBJ1-5, with 9 bases matching TRBD1. The CDR3 is 15 residues long. Per germline, CDR1 MGHDK and CDR2 SYGVNS. Trimming at V came to 1 base and at J to 7 bases, leaving 5 bases not matched to a gene. CDR3 loop: CASSESGQGVQPQHF. The DNA for the CDR3 is TGTGCCAGCAGTGAATCGGGACAGGGAGTCCAGCCCCAGCATTTT.

The rearrangement links TRBV19 to TRBJ1-5, with a tentative D call TRBD1 (5 bases). CDR1 LNHDA and CDR2 SQIVND come from the germline V gene (reference sequence). V lost 1 base and J lost 3, with 13 bases in between. This CDR3 comprises 16 residues. CDR3 loop: CASSIVAREYNQPQHF. The CDR3 nucleotides are TGTGCCAGTAGTATAGTCGCCAGGGAATACAATCAGCCCCAGCATTTT.

V gene TRBV5-1 combines with J gene TRBJ2-5; 10 nucleotides match TRBD2. Germline-derived CDR1 and CDR2 are SGHRS and YFSETQ. The CDR3 loop spans 15 amino acids. The V and J ends lost 5 bases and 2 bases, in that order; junction bases with no gene match: 6. CDR3 coding DNA: TGCGCCAGCAGTGTAATAGCGGGGGGACAAGAGACCCAGTACTTC. It translates to CASSVIAGGQETQYF.

This clone occurred a few times. The rearrangement uses TRBV28 and TRBJ1-1; D unresolved. This CDR3 has 14 residues. Deletions cut 7 bases from V and 6 bases from J, with 18 bases between. Germline V gene lookup returns CDR1 MDHEN and CDR2 SYDVKM. This CDR3 is CASKLIPPGAEAFF. In DNA, the CDR3 is TGTGCCAGCAAGTTAATTCCTCCGGGAGCTGAAGCTTTCTTT.

About this clone itself: Sequence at one end of the junction differs from germline and may be a read error. This sequence joins TRBV6-6 and TRBJ2-7, with a possible D match to TRBD2 (6 bases). The CDR3 is made up of 16 amino acids. In germline, CDR1 is MNHNY, CDR2 SVGAGI (reference sequence). CDR3 DNA sequence: TGTGCCGGCAGTTACTATAGTCGCAGGGAGGACTACGAGCAGTACTTC. Its protein is CAGSYYSRREDYEQYF.

The chain employs TRBV6-1 and TRBJ1-3, with D perhaps matching TRBD1 (6 bases). The germline CDR1 and CDR2 sequences are MNHNS and SASEGT. The CDR3 contains 13 residues. Between the trimmed V and J ends, which lost 10 bases and 3 bases, there was a span of 13 bases. The CDR3 nucleotides read TGTGCCACCAAGACAGGAGGTGGAAACACCATATATTTT. As protein: CATKTGGGNTIYF.

The chain combines TRBV7-9 with TRBJ2-7; TRBD1 matches 12 bases. The CDR3 spans 15 residues. Trimming at V came to 1 base and at J to 9 bases, leaving 7 bases not matched to a gene. Germline lookup yields CDR1 SEHNR and CDR2 FQNEAQ (reference sequence). CDR3 nucleotides: TGTGCCAGCAGCTTAGTTGGGACAGGGGGCGAGGGGCAGTACTTC. Translated: CASSLVGTGGEGQYF. The full variable domain, rest sourced from reference TRBV7-9 and TRBJ2-7, is DTGVSQNPRHKITKRGQNVTFRCDPISEHNRLYWYRQTLGQGPEFLTYFQNEAQLEKSRLLSDRFSAERPKGSFSTLEIQRTEQGDSAMYLCASSLVGTGGEGQYFGPGTRLTVT.

This clone was recorded only once. The rearrangement links TRBV7-2 to TRBJ1-3; 7 nucleotides line up with TRBD1. The CDR3 runs to 15 residues. Germline V gene data show CDR1 as SGHTA and CDR2 as FQGNSA. V was clipped by 5 bases and J by 0 bases; unmatched bases: 4. CDR3 in DNA: TGTGCCAGCAGCCACCGGGACAGCTCTGGAAACACCATATATTTT. It translates to CASSHRDSSGNTIYF.

The chain links TRBV4-1 to TRBJ2-1; 10 bases are shared with TRBD1. From germline, CDR1 is MGHRA and CDR2 YSYEKL. CDR3 length equals 17 residues. V was pared by 3 bases and J by 7 bases, with 12 bases of the junction left unmatched. CDR3 sequence (DNA): TGCGCCAGCAGCCACGGGCCCGGGACAGGGGTTGTAAATGAGCAGTTCTTC. This gives the protein CASSHGPGTGVVNEQFF.

V is TRBV6-6 and J is TRBJ2-7; 8 bases align to TRBD1. Unmatched junction bases numbered 12, after V lost 5 bases and J lost 3 bases. Germline CDR1 and CDR2: MNHNY and SVGAGI (reference sequence). The CDR3 has 16 residues. In DNA, the CDR3 is TGTGCCAGCAGTCCGAGTGGCAGGGGGCCTCTCTACGAGCAGTACTTC. Translation gives CASSPSGRGPLYEQYF.

This clone was detected only once. This rearrangement joins TRBV27 to TRBJ1-2, with 11 bases lining up with TRBD1. The germline V gene has CDR1 MNHEY and CDR2 SMNVEV (reference sequence). V dropped 6 bases and J dropped 2; count of bases not matched to a gene: 14. The CDR3 runs to 18 residues. This chain's CDR3 is CASRKGWDRGFRNYGYTF. For the CDR3, the DNA is TGTGCCAGCAGAAAGGGGTGGGACAGGGGGTTTAGGAACTATGGCTACACCTTC.

The rearrangement joins TRBV10-3 to TRBJ1-2; no definite D call. Trimming stripped 5 bases from V and 4 bases from J, with 14 bases between. This CDR3 region has 14 residues. From germline, CDR1 is ENHRY and CDR2 SYGVKD. This CDR3 reads CAISPSTVSYGYTF. CDR3 in DNA: TGTGCCATCAGTCCCTCCACAGTAAGCTATGGCTACACCTTC.

The gene calls are TRBV30 and TRBJ2-7; D is uncertain. Germline-derived CDR1 and CDR2 are GTSNPN and SVGIG (reference sequence). V lost 0 bases and J 3 bases, leaving 9 bases between the germline ends. The CDR3 loop spans 13 amino acids. In DNA form, the CDR3 reads TGTGCCTGGAGTGTTAACAGATTCTACGAGCAGTACTTC. Its translation is CAWSVNRFYEQYF. Based on the CDR3 plus reference TRBV30 and TRBJ2-7, the full variable domain is SQTIHQWPATLVQPVGSPLSLECTVEGTSNPNLYWYRQAAGRGLQLLFYSVGIGQISSEVPQNLSASRPQDRQFILSSKKLLLSDSGFYLCAWSVNRFYEQYFGPGTRLTVT.

The CDR3 DNA reads as TGTGCCAGCAGTTACTTAACCGGGGAGCTGTTTTTT. As protein: CASSYLTGELFF. This chain links TRBV6-6 with TRBJ2-2; D is unclear. The V gene's germline CDR1 is MNHNY and CDR2 SVGAGI (reference sequence). V was pared by 1 base and J by 5 bases, with 2 bases between. CDR3 length: 12 amino acids.

J is TRBJ2-1 and V is TRBV29-1; D might be TRBD1 (6 bases). Looked up from germline, CDR1 is SQVTM and CDR2 is ANQGSEA. V was clipped by 7 bases and J by 1 base, with 17 bases between them. The CDR3 runs to 15 residues. For the CDR3, the DNA is TGCAGCGGCGAACCGACAGGCCGATCCTACAATGAGCAGTTCTTC. It specifies CSGEPTGRSYNEQFF.